Reported below is one T cell receptor (beta chain). Germline CDR1 and CDR2: LGHNA and YSLEER. This CDR3 is 12 amino acids long. Trimming cost V 4 bases and J 3 bases, with 6 bases left between them. Original methodology: Reference gene primer amplification gave nucleated cell count estimates. Sequencing used immunoSEQ multiplex PCR; TCRdb keeps in-frame clones, though not all of them. The DNA was the basis for D and trimming; V, J and clone size are from that table. The table includes around 26,000 clones, 80% to 90% detected once. This sample was taken from a study of blood T cell repertoires in COVID-19. Study-level information: Some COVID-19 samples were acute and others convalescent; all came from the United States, Italy and Spain. PBMCs, B-cell-depleted T cells, or T cells provided the cDNA or gDNA that made up the material.

Sequenced: peripheral blood. This TCR derives from a human donor in a cohort sampled during active COVID-19. The chain is built from TRBV4-3 and TRBJ1-1; maybe TRBD1 (5 bases). The CDR3 loop reads CASSLRDTEAFF. In nucleotides, the CDR3 is TGCGCCAGCAGCCTCAGGGACACTGAAGCTTTCTTT.